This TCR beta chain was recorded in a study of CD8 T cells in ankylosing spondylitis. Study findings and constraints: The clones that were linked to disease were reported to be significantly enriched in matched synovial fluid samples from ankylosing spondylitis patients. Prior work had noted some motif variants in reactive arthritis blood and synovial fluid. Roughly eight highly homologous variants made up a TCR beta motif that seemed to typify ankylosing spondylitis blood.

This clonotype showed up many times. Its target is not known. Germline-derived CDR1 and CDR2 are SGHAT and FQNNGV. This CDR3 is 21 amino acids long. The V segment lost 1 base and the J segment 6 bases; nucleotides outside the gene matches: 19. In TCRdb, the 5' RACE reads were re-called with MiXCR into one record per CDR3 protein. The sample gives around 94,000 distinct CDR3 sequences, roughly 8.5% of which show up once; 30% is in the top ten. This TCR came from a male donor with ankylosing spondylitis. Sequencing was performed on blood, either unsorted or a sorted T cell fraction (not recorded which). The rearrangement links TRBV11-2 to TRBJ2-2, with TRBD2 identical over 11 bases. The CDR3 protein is CASSLVAPKSLAGAGPGELFF. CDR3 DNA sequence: TGTGCCAGCAGCTTAGTGGCCCCTAAGTCACTAGCGGGAGCGGGACCCGGGGAGCTGTTTTTT.